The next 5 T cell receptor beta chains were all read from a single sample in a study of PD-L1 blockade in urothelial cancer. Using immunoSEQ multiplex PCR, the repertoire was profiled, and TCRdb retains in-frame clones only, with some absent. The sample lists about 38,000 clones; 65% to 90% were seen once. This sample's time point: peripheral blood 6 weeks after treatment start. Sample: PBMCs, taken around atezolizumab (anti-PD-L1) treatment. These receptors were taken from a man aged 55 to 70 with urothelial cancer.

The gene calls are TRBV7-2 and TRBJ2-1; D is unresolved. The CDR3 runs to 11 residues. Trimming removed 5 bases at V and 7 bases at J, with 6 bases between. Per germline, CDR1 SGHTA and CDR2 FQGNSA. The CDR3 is CASSLNNEQFF. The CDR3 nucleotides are TGTGCCAGCAGCCTAAATAATGAGCAGTTCTTC.

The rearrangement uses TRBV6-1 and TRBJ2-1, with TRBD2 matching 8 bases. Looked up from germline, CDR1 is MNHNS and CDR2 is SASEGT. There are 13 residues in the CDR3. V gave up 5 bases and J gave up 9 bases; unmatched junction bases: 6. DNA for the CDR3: TGTGCCAGCAGTAAGGGACTAGGGGTTGAGCAGTTCTTC. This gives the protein CASSKGLGVEQFF.

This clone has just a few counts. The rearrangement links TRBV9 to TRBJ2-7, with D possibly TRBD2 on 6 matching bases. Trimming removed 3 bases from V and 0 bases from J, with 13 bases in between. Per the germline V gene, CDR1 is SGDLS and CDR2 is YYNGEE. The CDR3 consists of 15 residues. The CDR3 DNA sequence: TGTGCCAGCAGCGCGGGACTCGGAAGCTCCTACGAGCAGTACTTC. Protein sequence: CASSAGLGSSYEQYF.

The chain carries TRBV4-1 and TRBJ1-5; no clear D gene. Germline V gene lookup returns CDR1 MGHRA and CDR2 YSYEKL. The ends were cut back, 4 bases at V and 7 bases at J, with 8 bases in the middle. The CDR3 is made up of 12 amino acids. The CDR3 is CASSPPGQPQHF. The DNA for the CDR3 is TGCGCCAGCAGCCCGCCAGGCCAGCCCCAGCATTTT.

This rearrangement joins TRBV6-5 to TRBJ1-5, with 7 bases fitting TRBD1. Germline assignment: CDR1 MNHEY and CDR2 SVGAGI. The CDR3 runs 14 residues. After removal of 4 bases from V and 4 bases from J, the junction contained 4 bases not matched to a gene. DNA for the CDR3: TGTGCCAGCAGTTCTAGACAGGGAAATCAGCCCCAGCATTTT. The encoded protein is CASSSRQGNQPQHF.